This TCR beta chain was observed in a study of T cells generated in artificial thymic organoids (dated by TCRdb to about 2017). Notes on the research overall: The study compared TCR alpha and beta CDR3 repertoires of CD8 single positive T cells derived from in vitro artificial thymic organoids with the repertoires of thymic and peripheral blood naive CD8 T cells. Displayed repertoire sequencing data were described as representative of three independent experiments.

Inclusive of the bounding cysteine and phenylalanine, the CDR3 is 15 residues long. Solely the CDR3 DNA is kept, with 45 bases framed from the first base. As encoded in the germline V gene, CDR1 is MDHEN while CDR2 is SYDVKM. The junction shows trimming of 3 bases on V and 5 bases on J, plus 16 bases between the germline ends. Broader findings and caveats from the paper: CD8 single positive T cells derived from organoids showed physiological TCR clonotype diversity comparable to the diversity seen in thymic and blood naive CD8 T cells.

TCRalpha and TCRbeta libraries were amplified in separate semi-nested PCR reactions using Advantage 2 and reverse primers located in the TRAC or TRBC constant regions. First-strand cDNA synthesis used between about 3 and 500 ng of total RNA. The TCR cDNA libraries were generated by 5'-RACE using the SMARTer PCR cDNA Synthesis kit, with a poly-dT primer driving first-strand synthesis. Semi-nested constant-region reverse primers carried 5-nucleotide sample-specific barcodes, and products were cleaned with the Zymo DNA Clean and Concentrator-5 kit. Up to ten barcoded samples were pooled, ligated to Illumina adaptors and sequenced as 2 x 150 bp paired-end reads on an Illumina MiSeq. As for the authors' bioinformatics: After demultiplexing, reads were aligned with BLAT to a custom library containing all human TRAV, TRAJ, TRBV, TRBD and TRBJ combinations from IMGT. The best BLAT hits were picked using pslCDnaFilter (-maxAligns=1, -ignoreIntrons), and custom Perl scripts were used to calculate clonotype frequencies. TCRdb reprocessing: public reads trimmed at Q25 with fastp, clones called with MiXCR, in-frame beta chains kept. For every CDR3 protein sequence, its rows merge into one entry that carries the most common genes and DNA. None of the V and J calls come from the authors' own analysis; TCRdb made them. This sample lists more than 3,000 distinct CDR3 sequences; about a third were detected once. In total, the top ten clones hold roughly 2.2% of the sample.

Healthy adult donors provided non-mobilized peripheral blood. Enrichment of primary CD8+ T cells was done with magnetic beads from the Miltenyi CD8+ T cell Isolation Kit. Naive CD8 T cells from blood were sorted by FACS as CD3+TCRalphabeta+CD8+CD45RO-CCR7+ cells prior to RNA extraction. For each sample, total RNA was purified from about 40,000 to 200,000 sorted cells using the RNeasy Micro kit, and RNA quality was checked on an Agilent RNA 6000 Nano chip. About this clonotype: It lacks a known antigen. Base-call qualities are not available, and no considerably larger clone is one nucleotide away.

This sequence originates from a human donor who gave cord blood stem cells for thymic organoid culture, a cardiac surgery patient who gave postnatal thymus, or a blood donor (not recorded which). Sequencing was done on a sample of naive CD8+ T cells from blood. The intended sense of this specimen's cell subset or site label: CD3+TCRalphabeta+CD8SP T cells; for blood, CD45RO-CCR7+ naive CD8+ T cells. The sequence is built from TRBV28 and TRBJ1-1, and TRBD1 may be the D gene, going by 5 matching bases. CDR3 sequence: CASSFGWLGGTEAFF. The DNA reads TGTGCCAGCAGTTTCGGCTGGCTTGGGGGGACTGAAGCTTTCTTT.